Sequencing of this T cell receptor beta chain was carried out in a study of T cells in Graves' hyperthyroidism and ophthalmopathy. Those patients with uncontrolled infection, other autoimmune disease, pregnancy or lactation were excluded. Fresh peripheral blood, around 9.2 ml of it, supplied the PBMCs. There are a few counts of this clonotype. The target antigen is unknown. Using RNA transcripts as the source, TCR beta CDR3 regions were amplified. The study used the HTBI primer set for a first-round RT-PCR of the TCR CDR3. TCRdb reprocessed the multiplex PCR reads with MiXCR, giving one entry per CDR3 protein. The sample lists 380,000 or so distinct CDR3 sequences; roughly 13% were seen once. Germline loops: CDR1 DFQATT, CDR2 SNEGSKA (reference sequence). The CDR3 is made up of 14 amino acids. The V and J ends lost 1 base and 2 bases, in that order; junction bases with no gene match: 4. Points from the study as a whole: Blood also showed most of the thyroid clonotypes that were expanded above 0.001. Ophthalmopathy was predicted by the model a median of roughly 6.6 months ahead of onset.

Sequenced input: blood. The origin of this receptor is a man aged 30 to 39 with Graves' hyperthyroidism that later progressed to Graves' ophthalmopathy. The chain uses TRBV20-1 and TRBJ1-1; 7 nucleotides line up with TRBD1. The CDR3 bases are TGCAGTGCTAGAGGGGGACAGCTTAACACTGAAGCTTTCTTT. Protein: CSARGGQLNTEAFF.